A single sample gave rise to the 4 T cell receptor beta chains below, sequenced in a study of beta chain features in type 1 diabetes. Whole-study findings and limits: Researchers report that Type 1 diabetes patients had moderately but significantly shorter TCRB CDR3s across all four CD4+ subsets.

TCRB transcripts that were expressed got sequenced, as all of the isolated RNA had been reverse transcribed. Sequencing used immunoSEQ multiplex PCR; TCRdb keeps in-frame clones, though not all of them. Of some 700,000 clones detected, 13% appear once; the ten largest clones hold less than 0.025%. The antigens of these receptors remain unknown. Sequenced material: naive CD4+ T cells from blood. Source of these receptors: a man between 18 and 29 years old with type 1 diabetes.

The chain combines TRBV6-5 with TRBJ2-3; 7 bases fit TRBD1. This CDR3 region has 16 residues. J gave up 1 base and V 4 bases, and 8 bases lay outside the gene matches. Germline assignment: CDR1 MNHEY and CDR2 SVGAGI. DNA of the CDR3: TGTGCCAGCAGTTTCCGTGGGACAGATGGCACAGATACGCAGTATTTT. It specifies CASSFRGTDGTDTQYF.

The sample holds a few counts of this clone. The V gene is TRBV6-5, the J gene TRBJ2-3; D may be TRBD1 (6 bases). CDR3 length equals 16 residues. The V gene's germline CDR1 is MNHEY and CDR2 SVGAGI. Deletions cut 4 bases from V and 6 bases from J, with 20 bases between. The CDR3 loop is CASSFGTPERRDTQYF. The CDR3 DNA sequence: TGTGCCAGCAGTTTCGGGACACCAGAAAGGCGGGATACGCAGTATTTT.

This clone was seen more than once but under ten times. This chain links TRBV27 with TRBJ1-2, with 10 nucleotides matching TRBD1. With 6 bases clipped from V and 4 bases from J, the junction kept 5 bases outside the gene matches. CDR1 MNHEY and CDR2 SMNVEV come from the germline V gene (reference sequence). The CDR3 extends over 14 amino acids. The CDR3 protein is CASRPGQGTYGYTF. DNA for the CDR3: TGTGCCAGCAGACCGGGACAGGGGACCTATGGCTACACCTTC.

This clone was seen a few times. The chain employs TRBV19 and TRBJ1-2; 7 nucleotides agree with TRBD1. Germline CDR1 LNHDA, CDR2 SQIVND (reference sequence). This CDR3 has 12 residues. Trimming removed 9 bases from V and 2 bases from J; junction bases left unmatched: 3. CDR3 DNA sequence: TGTGCCAGCTGGGACAGAAACTATGGCTACACCTTC. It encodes CASWDRNYGYTF.